These T cell receptor beta chains were read from a single sample in a study of shared clonotypes between healthy human individuals. Assay used: immunoSEQ multiplex PCR; TCRdb lists only in-frame clones, some missing. The sample lists 470,000 or so clones; 70% to 85% were seen once. Source material: PBMCs. The receptors come from a woman in her thirties or forties in good health. Some clones in this sample may be carry-over from other donors' samples. Both conserved end residues are part of each CDR3. D genes are given only for firm matches.

d_call v_call cdr3_aa
TRBD1 TRBV5-1 CASSRSGTVNTGELFF
TRBD1 TRBV18 CASSPPGQIYEQYF
TRBD1 TRBV2 CASSGDRGWETQYF
TRBD2 TRBV29-1 CSADRAGGKETQYF
- TRBV20-1 CSARVGGTQYF
- TRBV5-1 CASRLSQRSPPYEQYF
- TRBV6-4 CASSVDSQVDEQFF
TRBD1 TRBV27 CASSLGGQFHEQYF
- TRBV5-1 CASSQVNEQFF
TRBD2 TRBV19 CASSITSSGEGLQFF
TRBD2 TRBV7-2 CASSLTVVSGGRDTQYF
- TRBV4-2 CASSADLRDFGYTF
- TRBV28 CASSPGGGRGTGELFF
- TRBV4-1 CASSQGGGQTYNEQFF
- TRBV14 CASSQSGVYNEQFF
- TRBV6-5 CASMWLSGANVLTF
- TRBV20-1 CSALLQVEAFF
- TRBV7-9 CASSLKRDTGELFF
- TRBV5-1 CASSLDPEGTQYF
- TRBV5-8 CASSLGQGPADTEAFF
- TRBV18 CASSSPLDRYEQYF
- TRBV5-1 CASSLQANTGELFF
- TRBV1 CTSSHVPIAGGQYYEQYF
- TRBV11-2 CASSLNRVSHEQYF
TRBD2 TRBV9 CASSARTSGSRDEQFF
- TRBV19 CASRTGGNTEAFF
TRBD2 TRBV20-1 CSARGGGEQYF
- TRBV7-9 CASSTTNVAFF
- TRBV12-5 CASGSPRIEYEQYF
- TRBV10-3 CAIKGLHEGFFVRYTF
- TRBV2 CASKVNSQETQYF
- TRBV27 CASTPSRVAAPYEQYF